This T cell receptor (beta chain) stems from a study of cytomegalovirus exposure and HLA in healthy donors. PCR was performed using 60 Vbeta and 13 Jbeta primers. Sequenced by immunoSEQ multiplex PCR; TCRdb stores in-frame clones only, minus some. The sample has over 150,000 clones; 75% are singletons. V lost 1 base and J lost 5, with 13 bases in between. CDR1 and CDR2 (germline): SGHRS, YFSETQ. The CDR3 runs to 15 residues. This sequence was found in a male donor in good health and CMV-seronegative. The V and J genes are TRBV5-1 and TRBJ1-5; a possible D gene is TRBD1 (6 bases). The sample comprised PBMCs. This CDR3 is CASSLSAGEHQPQHF. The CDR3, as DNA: TGCGCCAGCAGCTTGTCAGCAGGGGAGCATCAGCCCCAGCATTTT.